A selection of T cell receptor beta chains follows, all from one sample in a study of shared clonotypes between healthy human individuals. Sequenced by immunoSEQ multiplex PCR; TCRdb stores in-frame clones only, minus some. The sample gives millions of clones, more than 90% of which show up once; about 0.13% is in the top ten. The source material was naive CD4+ T cells sorted from blood. The source of these receptors is a young man in good health. Both conserved end residues are part of each CDR3. D genes are given only for firm matches. Size tells how often a clone was seen (once, few, many) or the class of an expanded clone, and some rows leave it out.

cdr3_length,d_call,v_call,clone_size,j_call,cdr3_aa,cdr3_nt
12,-,TRBV12-5,few,TRBJ1-1,CATRGRNTEAFF,TGTGCTACGAGGGGTCGGAACACTGAAGCTTTCTTT
14,-,TRBV5-1,-,TRBJ2-2,CASREQGSTGELFF,TGCGCCAGCAGGGAACAGGGTTCCACCGGGGAGCTGTTTTTT
14,TRBD1,TRBV10-3,-,TRBJ2-7,CAISVGQGEYEQYF,TGTGCCATCAGTGTGGGACAGGGGGAATACGAGCAGTACTTC
14,-,TRBV25-1,few,TRBJ1-1,CASRGNTDTTEAFF,TGTGCCAGCAGGGGAAACACGGACACCACTGAAGCTTTCTTT
15,-,TRBV30,-,TRBJ2-3,CAWHPDIRSTDTQYF,TGTGCCTGGCATCCGGACATTCGGAGCACAGATACGCAGTATTTT
15,-,TRBV11-2,-,TRBJ2-7,CASSLDWGKTYEQYF,TGTGCCAGCAGCTTAGATTGGGGTAAGACCTACGAGCAGTACTTC
16,-,TRBV18,-,TRBJ2-7,CASSPRLVSFADEQYF,TGTGCCAGCTCACCACGACTCGTCTCGTTTGCGGACGAGCAGTACTTC
16,-,TRBV19,few,TRBJ1-1,CASSILTGSMNTEAFF,TGTGCCAGTAGTATCCTGACAGGATCCATGAACACTGAAGCTTTCTTT
15,TRBD2,TRBV7-2,once,TRBJ2-7,CASSSSSGNRYEQYF,TGTGCCAGCAGCTCATCTAGCGGGAATAGGTACGAGCAGTACTTC
17,-,TRBV28,-,TRBJ1-2,CASRGFSLRGTNYGYTF,TGTGCCAGCAGGGGGTTCTCCCTCAGGGGAACTAACTATGGCTACACCTTC
13,-,TRBV12-5,-,TRBJ2-7,CASGLARGSVQYF,TGTGCTAGTGGTTTGGCCCGGGGGAGTGTGCAGTACTTC
21,TRBD2,TRBV12-5,once,TRBJ2-3,CASGLATRTSGHLLGTDTQYF,TGTGCTAGTGGTTTGGCCACCAGGACTAGCGGGCACCTTCTAGGCACAGATACGCAGTATTTT
16,-,TRBV7-9,-,TRBJ2-7,CASSPWVGGTSYEQYF,TGTGCCAGCAGCCCCTGGGTTGGGGGTACTTCCTACGAGCAGTACTTC
15,-,TRBV5-1,once,TRBJ1-4,CASSRNRALEEKLFF,TGCGCCAGCAGCCGTAACAGGGCCCTGGAGGAAAAACTGTTTTTT
13,TRBD1,TRBV7-3,few,TRBJ2-7,CARQGTGIYEQYF,TGTGCCAGGCAGGGGACAGGGATCTACGAGCAGTACTTC
14,TRBD1,TRBV6-4,-,TRBJ2-5,CASSDRQGRETQYF,TGTGCCAGCAGTGACCGACAGGGTCGGGAGACCCAGTACTTC
13,-,TRBV5-1,-,TRBJ2-7,CASSFRESHEQYF,TGCGCCAGCAGCTTTCGGGAATCCCACGAGCAGTACTTC
14,TRBD1,TRBV7-2,-,TRBJ2-7,CASSLRDSAYEQYF,TGTGCCAGCAGCTTACGGGACAGCGCCTACGAGCAGTACTTC
13,-,TRBV2,-,TRBJ1-6,CASTGDGNSPLHF,TGTGCCAGCACGGGCGACGGTAATTCACCCCTCCACTTT
16,TRBD1,TRBV7-6,-,TRBJ1-6,CASSLLDRGFGSPLHF,TGTGCCAGCAGCTTACTGGACAGGGGTTTCGGTTCACCCCTCCACTTT
13,-,TRBV18,-,TRBJ1-6,CASSPNRDSPLHF,TGTGCCAGCTCACCCAACAGAGACTCACCCCTCCACTTT
13,-,TRBV19,-,TRBJ1-5,CASSINRDQPQHF,TGTGCCAGTAGTATAAACAGGGATCAGCCCCAGCATTTT
15,-,TRBV7-2,-,TRBJ2-7,CASSLAPSGNYEQYF,TGTGCCAGCAGCTTAGCACCTTCGGGGAACTACGAGCAGTACTTC
19,TRBD2,TRBV6-1,-,TRBJ2-5,CASSVSFWGETSAQETQYF,TGTGCCAGCAGTGTATCGTTTTGGGGCGAGACTAGCGCCCAAGAGACCCAGTACTTC
15,TRBD2,TRBV27,-,TRBJ2-7,CASRRLAGGDYEQYF,TGTGCCAGCAGGAGACTAGCGGGAGGGGATTACGAGCAGTACTTC
12,-,TRBV2,once,TRBJ2-1,CASRLAGGEQFF,TGTGCCAGCAGACTAGCCGGGGGTGAGCAGTTCTTC
13,-,TRBV6-1,-,TRBJ1-4,CASSDTLGEKLFF,TGTGCCAGCAGTGATACGCTGGGCGAAAAACTGTTTTTT
16,TRBD2,TRBV11-2,-,TRBJ2-1,CASSEGSSGVGNEQFF,TGTGCCAGCAGCGAGGGGTCAAGCGGGGTAGGCAATGAGCAGTTCTTC